A selection of T cell receptor beta chains follows, all from one sample in a study of blood T cell repertoires in COVID-19. TCRdb's table, derived via immunoSEQ multiplex PCR, lists solely in-frame clones and lacks some. This table holds some 49,000 clones, 82% found once. Sequencing input: peripheral blood. These receptors were taken from a woman aged 60 to 75 with acute or convalescent COVID-19. The CDR3 runs from the conserved cysteine through the conserved F or W. The D gene is left open where the match is weak. Part of the rows lack a size; the others show once, few, many or a class for expanded clones.

D	V	J	size	CDR3	DNA
TRBD2	TRBV28	TRBJ2-1	few	CASSSPSGGAYNEQFF	TGTGCCAGCAGTTCCCCTAGCGGGGGTGCCTACAATGAGCAGTTCTTC
TRBD2	TRBV7-9	TRBJ2-1	-	CASSPREGGPYNEQFF	TGTGCCAGCAGCCCGAGAGAGGGAGGGCCCTACAATGAGCAGTTCTTC
TRBD1	TRBV28	TRBJ1-6	-	CASSIGTGTYNSPLHF	TGTGCCAGCAGTATCGGGACAGGGACCTATAATTCACCCCTCCACTTT
-	TRBV28	TRBJ2-7	once	CASSSGAGIRDEQYF	TGTGCCAGCAGTTCTGGGGCAGGGATCCGCGACGAGCAGTACTTC
-	TRBV5-1	TRBJ2-1	-	CASSLQGGERFNDEQFF	TGCGCCAGCAGCTTGCAGGGGGGCGAAAGGTTTAACGATGAGCAGTTCTTC
-	TRBV7-7	TRBJ2-3	-	CASSPTGSTDTQYF	TGTGCCAGCAGCCCAACGGGAAGCACAGATACGCAGTATTTT
-	TRBV7-9	TRBJ2-1	-	CASSPRSAYNEQFF	TGTGCCAGCAGCCCGAGGTCGGCATACAATGAGCAGTTCTTC
TRBD2	TRBV7-2	TRBJ2-5	-	CASSTAGGGETQYF	TGTGCCAGCAGCACAGCGGGAGGGGGAGAGACCCAGTACTTC
-	TRBV28	TRBJ1-6	-	CASGEIPLHF	TGTGCCAGCGGAGAAATACCCCTCCACTTT
TRBD2	TRBV5-1	TRBJ2-5	-	CASSSSGVETQYF	TGCGCCAGCAGCTCTAGCGGGGTGGAGACCCAGTACTTC
-	TRBV4-2	TRBJ1-6	-	CASSQGIGEIYNSPLHF	TGTGCCAGCAGCCAAGGGATCGGGGAGATCTATAATTCACCCCTCCACTTT
TRBD1	TRBV7-9	TRBJ1-1	-	CASSKDRATEAFF	TGTGCCAGCAGTAAGGACAGGGCCACTGAAGCTTTCTTT
TRBD2	TRBV7-9	TRBJ2-3	-	CASSLQASGSTDTQYF	TGTGCCAGCAGCCTCCAGGCTAGCGGGAGCACAGATACGCAGTATTTT
-	TRBV11-2	TRBJ1-1	-	CASSPGGRSNTEAFF	TGTGCCAGCAGCCCGGGGGGGCGTTCGAACACTGAAGCTTTCTTT
TRBD1	TRBV30	TRBJ1-3	-	CAWSVTGVRGSGNTIYF	TGTGCCTGGAGTGTCACAGGGGTAAGAGGTTCTGGAAACACCATATATTTT
-	TRBV29-1	TRBJ1-2	-	CSVQDGRYGYTF	TGCAGCGTTCAGGACGGGAGATATGGCTACACCTTC
TRBD2	TRBV7-6	TRBJ2-1	-	CASSSGTSGGVEQFF	TGTGCCAGCAGCTCAGGGACTAGCGGGGGGGTTGAGCAGTTCTTC
-	TRBV28	TRBJ1-1	-	CASMTGGFEAFF	TGTGCCAGCATGACAGGAGGATTCGAAGCTTTCTTT
-	TRBV15	TRBJ2-5	once	CATSRDPAGTETQYF	TGTGCCACCAGCAGAGATCCGGCGGGAACGGAGACCCAGTACTTC
TRBD2	TRBV2	TRBJ2-2	-	CASTSLAGFTGELFF	TGTGCCAGCACATCCCTAGCGGGGTTTACCGGGGAGCTGTTTTTT
-	TRBV19	TRBJ1-5	-	CASSYPSPGNQPQHF	TGTGCCAGTAGTTACCCGTCGCCGGGCAATCAGCCCCAGCATTTT
-	TRBV15	TRBJ1-5	few	CATSRDPGGNQPQHF	TGTGCCACCAGCAGAGATCCGGGGGGCAATCAGCCCCAGCATTTT
-	TRBV2	TRBJ2-1	-	CASSGLNEQFF	TGTGCCAGCAGTGGACTAAATGAGCAGTTCTTC
TRBD1	TRBV4-2	TRBJ1-2	-	CASRQGTYYGYTF	TGTGCCAGCAGACAGGGGACCTACTATGGCTACACCTTC
-	TRBV2	TRBJ1-2	-	CASRAETLYGYTF	TGTGCCAGCAGGGCCGAAACCCTCTATGGCTACACCTTC
-	TRBV19	TRBJ1-5	-	CASSNWGISDQPQHF	TGTGCCAGTAGTAATTGGGGCATTTCAGATCAGCCCCAGCATTTT
TRBD2	TRBV5-1	TRBJ2-1	-	CASSQRASGRAILDEQFF	TGCGCCAGCAGCCAACGGGCTAGCGGGAGGGCCATTTTGGATGAGCAGTTCTTC
-	TRBV6-5	TRBJ2-7	-	CASTGSGYEQYF	TGTGCCAGCACCGGGAGTGGCTACGAGCAGTACTTC